This record looks at one TCR beta chain sequence and its context. Its antigen remains unidentified. The sample comes from a study of T cell responses to AZD1222 COVID-19 vaccine. Findings of the study overall: Targets within unmutated variant regions were reportedly found for nearly half of spike-specific TCRs. In all cases, repertoires were sampled only after the peak T cell response. In a largely white British group with more females than males, clonal diversity was possibly underestimated.

V was cut by 5 bases and J by 4 bases, with 20 bases left in between. Germline V lookup: CDR1 LGHNA, CDR2 YSLEER. The CDR3 has 16 residues. The repertoire was sequenced with immunoSEQ multiplex PCR; TCRdb's copy has only in-frame clones and lacks some. The top ten hold about 20% of the sample, which has roughly 110,000 clones, 91% seen once. This chain connects TRBV4-3 to TRBJ1-2; maybe TRBD1 (5 bases). This clonotype originated in an adult in good health. Sequences were derived from peripheral blood, sampled on day 0 of AZD1222 vaccination. CDR3 DNA: TGCGCCAGCAGCACGACCCTGGGGCAGTTATTCTATGGCTACACCTTC. Protein product: CASSTTLGQLFYGYTF.